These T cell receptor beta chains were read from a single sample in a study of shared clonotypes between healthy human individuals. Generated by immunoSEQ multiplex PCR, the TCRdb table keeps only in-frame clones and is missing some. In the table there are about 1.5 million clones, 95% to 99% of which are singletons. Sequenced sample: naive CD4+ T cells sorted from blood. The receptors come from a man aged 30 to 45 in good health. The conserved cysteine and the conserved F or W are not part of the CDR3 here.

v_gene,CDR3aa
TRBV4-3,ASSRTSGEYNEQF
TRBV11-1,ASSSRTSGRRTDTQY
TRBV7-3,ASSSAGTDTQY
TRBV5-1,ASSLVPLSTDTQY
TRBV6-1,ASRYGNTGELF
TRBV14,ASSQDMRTAANTGELF
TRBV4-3,ASSPSGAASGTQY
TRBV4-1,ASSQVSGAGYGYT
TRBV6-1,ASSALAGVGLGSYEQY
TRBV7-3,ASSEASGSYTQY
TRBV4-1,ASSLAVIPDSYEQY
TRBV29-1,SAAMVVNTGELF
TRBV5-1,ASSPDRVAYNEQF
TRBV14,ASSQVGANVLT
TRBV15,ATSRDRGSAYEQY
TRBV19,ASSQEGAGTEAF
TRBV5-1,ASSLGKARDTQY
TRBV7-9,ASSLSGDTEAF
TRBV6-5,ASGGAATQY
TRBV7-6,ASSYRDEKLF
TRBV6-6,ASSYWGGSPDTQY
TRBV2,ASSPTSGLYEQY
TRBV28,ASSEPGLAKYNEQF
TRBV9,ASSVTGGNTDTQY
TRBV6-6,ASRGTSGTQETQY
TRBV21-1,ASSKALIPMNTEAF
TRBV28,ASSSRTGQYGYT
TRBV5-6,ASSPSVTDTQY
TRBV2,ASSEGKNYGYT
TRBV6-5,ASSYRGAGGWIEQF
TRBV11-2,ASSFGLGGNTEAF
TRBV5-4,ASKDLAGVTGEQF
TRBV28,ASSQWSGTGPNQPQH
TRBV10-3,AISESIAGVSRADTQY
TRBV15,ATSRDRVRGNEQF
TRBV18,ASSFGPATEAF
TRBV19,ASSPSRTGTDQPQH
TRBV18,ASSPGREKNY
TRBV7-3,ASSRAGTGTEQY
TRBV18,ASSLREISGNTIY
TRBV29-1,SAGDVNQPQH
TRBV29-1,SVGRGFNEQF
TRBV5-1,ASSSGQGFVFAEAF
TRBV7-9,ASSQRDIYNEQF
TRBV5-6,ASSFVQASYEQY
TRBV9,ASSVLGATQETQY